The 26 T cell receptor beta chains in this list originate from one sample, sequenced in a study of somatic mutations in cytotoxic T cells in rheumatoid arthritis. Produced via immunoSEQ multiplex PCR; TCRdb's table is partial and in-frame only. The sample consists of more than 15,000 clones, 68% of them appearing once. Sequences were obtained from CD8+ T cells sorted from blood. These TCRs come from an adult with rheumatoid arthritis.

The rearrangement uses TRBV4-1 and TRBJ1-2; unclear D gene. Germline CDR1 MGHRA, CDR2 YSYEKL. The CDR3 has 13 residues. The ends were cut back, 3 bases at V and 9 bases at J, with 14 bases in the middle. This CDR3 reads CASSQGTALSYTF. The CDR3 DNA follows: TGCGCCAGCAGCCAGGGCACAGCGCTTAGCTACACCTTC.

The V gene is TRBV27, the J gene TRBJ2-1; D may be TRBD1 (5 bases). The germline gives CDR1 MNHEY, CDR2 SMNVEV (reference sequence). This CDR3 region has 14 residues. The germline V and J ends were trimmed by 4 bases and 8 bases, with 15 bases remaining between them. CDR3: CASSYRQFGDEQFF. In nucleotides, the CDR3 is TGTGCCAGCAGTTACCGACAGTTTGGCGATGAGCAGTTCTTC.

CDR3 loop: CASSLGANSYNEQFF. The CDR3 DNA is TGTGCCAGCAGCTTGGGGGCTAACTCCTACAATGAGCAGTTCTTC. The chain carries TRBV5-5 and TRBJ2-1; unclear D gene. The CDR3 loop spans 15 amino acids. V was shortened by 0 bases and J by 0 bases, with 7 bases between the two germline ends. Germline CDR1 SGHKS, CDR2 YYEKEE (reference sequence).

The DNA of the CDR3 is TGTGCCAGCAGCCCCGATAGCGGGGGGGCTTCCTACAATGAGCAGTTCTTC. Its protein is CASSPDSGGASYNEQFF. J is TRBJ2-1 and V is TRBV7-3; TRBD2 matches 11 bases. CDR3 length: 17 residues. CDR1 is SGHTA and CDR2 is FQGTGA in the germline V gene. The V gene end was trimmed by 5 bases and the J gene end by 1 base; junction bases not matched to a gene: 7.

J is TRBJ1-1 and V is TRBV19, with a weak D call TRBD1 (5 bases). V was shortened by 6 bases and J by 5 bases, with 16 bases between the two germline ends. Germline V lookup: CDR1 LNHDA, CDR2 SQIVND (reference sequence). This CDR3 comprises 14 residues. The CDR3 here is CASSMGGFSTEAFF. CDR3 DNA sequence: TGTGCCAGTAGCATGGGGGGGTTCTCGACTGAAGCTTTCTTT. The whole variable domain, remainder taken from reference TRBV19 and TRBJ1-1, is DGGITQSPKYLFRKEGQNVTLSCEQNLNHDAMYWYRQDPGQGLRLIYYSQIVNDFQKGDIAEGYSVSREKKESFPLTVTSAQKNPTAFYLCASSMGGFSTEAFFGQGTRLTVV.

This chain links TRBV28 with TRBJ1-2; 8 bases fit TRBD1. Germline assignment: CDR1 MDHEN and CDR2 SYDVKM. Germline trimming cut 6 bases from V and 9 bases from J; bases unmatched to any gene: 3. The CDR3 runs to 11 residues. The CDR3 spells CASSRQGSYTF. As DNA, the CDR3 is TGTGCCAGCAGCAGACAGGGGAGCTACACCTTC.

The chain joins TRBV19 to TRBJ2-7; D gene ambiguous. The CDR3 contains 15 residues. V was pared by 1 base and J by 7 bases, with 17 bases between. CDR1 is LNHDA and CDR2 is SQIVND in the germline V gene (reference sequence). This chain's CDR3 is CASSIVGDDLGEQYF. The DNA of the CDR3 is TGTGCCAGTAGTATAGTAGGCGACGACCTAGGGGAGCAGTACTTC.

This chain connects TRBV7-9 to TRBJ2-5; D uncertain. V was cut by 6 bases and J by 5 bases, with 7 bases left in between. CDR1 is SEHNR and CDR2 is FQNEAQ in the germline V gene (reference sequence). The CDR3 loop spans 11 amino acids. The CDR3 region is CASRVLETQYF. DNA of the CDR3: TGTGCCAGCAGGGTTTTGGAGACCCAGTACTTC.

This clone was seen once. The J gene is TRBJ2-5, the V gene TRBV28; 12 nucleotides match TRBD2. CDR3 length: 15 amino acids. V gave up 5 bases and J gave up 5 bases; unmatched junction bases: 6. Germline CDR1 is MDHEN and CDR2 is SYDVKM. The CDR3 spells CASSLRLAGVETQYF. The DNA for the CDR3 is TGTGCCAGCAGTCTACGACTAGCGGGGGTGGAGACCCAGTACTTC.

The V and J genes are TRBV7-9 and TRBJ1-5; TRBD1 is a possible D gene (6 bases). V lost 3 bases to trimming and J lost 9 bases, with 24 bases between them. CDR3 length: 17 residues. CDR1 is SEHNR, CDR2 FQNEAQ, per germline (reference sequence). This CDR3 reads CASSFGQTGMDIVPQHF. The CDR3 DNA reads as TGTGCCAGCAGCTTCGGACAGACGGGGATGGATATAGTGCCCCAGCATTTT.

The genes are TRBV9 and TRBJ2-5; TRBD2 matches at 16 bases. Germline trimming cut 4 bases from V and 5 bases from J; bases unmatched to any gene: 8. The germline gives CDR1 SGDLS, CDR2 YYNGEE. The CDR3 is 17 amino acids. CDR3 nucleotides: TGTGCCAGCAGCATTGGGACTAGCGGGGGGGCCGGGGAGACCCAGTACTTC. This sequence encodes CASSIGTSGGAGETQYF.

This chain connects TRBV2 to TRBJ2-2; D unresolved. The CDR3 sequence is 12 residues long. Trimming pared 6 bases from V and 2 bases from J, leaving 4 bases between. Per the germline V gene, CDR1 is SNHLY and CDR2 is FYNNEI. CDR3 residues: CASRPNTGELFF. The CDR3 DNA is TGTGCCAGCAGACCCAACACCGGGGAGCTGTTTTTT.

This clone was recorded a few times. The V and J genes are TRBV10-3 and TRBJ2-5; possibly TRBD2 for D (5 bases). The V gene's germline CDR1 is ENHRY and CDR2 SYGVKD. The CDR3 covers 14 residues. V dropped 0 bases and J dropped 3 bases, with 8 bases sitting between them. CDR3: CAISESELEETQYF. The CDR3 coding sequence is TGTGCCATCAGTGAGTCCGAACTAGAAGAGACCCAGTACTTC.

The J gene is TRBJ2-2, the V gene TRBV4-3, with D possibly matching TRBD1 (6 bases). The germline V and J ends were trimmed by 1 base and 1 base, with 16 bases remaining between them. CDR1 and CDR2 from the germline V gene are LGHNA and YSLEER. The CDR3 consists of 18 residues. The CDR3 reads CASSQASVPGQNTGELFF. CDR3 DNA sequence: TGCGCCAGCAGCCAAGCGTCCGTACCGGGACAGAACACCGGGGAGCTGTTTTTT.

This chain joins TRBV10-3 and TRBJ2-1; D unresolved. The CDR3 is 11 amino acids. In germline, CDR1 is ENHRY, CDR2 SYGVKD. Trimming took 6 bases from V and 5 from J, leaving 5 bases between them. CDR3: CAISQNNEQFF. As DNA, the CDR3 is TGTGCCATCAGCCAGAACAATGAGCAGTTCTTC.

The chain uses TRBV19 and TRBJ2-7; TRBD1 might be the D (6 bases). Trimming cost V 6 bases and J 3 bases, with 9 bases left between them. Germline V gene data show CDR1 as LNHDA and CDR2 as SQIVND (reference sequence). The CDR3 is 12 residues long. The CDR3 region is CASRGQYYEQYF. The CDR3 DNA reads TGTGCCAGTAGAGGACAGTACTACGAGCAGTACTTC.

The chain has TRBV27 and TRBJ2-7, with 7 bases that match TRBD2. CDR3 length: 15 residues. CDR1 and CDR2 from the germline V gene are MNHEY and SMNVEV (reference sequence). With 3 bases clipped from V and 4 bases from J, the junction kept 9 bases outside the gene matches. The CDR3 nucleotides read TGTGCCAGCAGTTTCCGCGGGGGAGCGTTATACGAGCAGTACTTC. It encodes CASSFRGGALYEQYF.

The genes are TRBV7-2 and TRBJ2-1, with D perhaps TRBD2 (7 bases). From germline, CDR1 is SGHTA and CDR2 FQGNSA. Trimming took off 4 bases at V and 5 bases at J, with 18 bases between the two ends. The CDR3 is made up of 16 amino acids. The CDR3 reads CASSSWGGAGDNEQFF. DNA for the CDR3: TGTGCCAGCAGCTCTTGGGGGGGGGCAGGAGACAATGAGCAGTTCTTC. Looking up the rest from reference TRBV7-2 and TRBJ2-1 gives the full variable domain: GAGVSQSPSNKVTEKGKDVELRCDPISGHTALYWYRQSLGQGLEFLIYFQGNSAPDKSGLPSDRFSAERTGGSVSTLTIQRTQQEDSAVYLCASSSWGGAGDNEQFFGPGTRLTVL.

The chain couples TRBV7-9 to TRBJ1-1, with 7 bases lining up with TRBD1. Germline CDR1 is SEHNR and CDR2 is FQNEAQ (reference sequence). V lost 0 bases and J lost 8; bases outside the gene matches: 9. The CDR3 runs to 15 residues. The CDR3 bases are TGTGCCAGCAGCTTAGCGATGGGACAGTCGTTGGAAGCTTTCTTT. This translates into CASSLAMGQSLEAFF.

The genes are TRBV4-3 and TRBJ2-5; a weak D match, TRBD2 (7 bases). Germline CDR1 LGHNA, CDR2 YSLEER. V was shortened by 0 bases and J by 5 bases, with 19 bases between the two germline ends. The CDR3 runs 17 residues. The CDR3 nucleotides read TGCGCCAGCAGCCAAGATGACGAGGGGGGGCCGGGGGAGACCCAGTACTTC. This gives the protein CASSQDDEGGPGETQYF.

The CDR3 coding sequence is TGTGCCAGCAGTTGGGACGTACAGGGGAATAATTCACCCCTCCACTTT. Encoded protein: CASSWDVQGNNSPLHF. V gene TRBV28 combines with J gene TRBJ1-6, with 7 bases fitting TRBD1. The germline V gene has CDR1 MDHEN and CDR2 SYDVKM. The V segment lost 4 bases and the J segment 5 bases; nucleotides outside the gene matches: 8. This CDR3 comprises 16 residues.

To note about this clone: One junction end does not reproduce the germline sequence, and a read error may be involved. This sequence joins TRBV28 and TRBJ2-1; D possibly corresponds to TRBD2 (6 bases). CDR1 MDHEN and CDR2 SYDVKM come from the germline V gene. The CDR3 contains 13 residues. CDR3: CAISHGGLSEQFF. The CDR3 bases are TGTGCCATCAGTCACGGGGGTTTGTCCGAGCAGTTCTTC.

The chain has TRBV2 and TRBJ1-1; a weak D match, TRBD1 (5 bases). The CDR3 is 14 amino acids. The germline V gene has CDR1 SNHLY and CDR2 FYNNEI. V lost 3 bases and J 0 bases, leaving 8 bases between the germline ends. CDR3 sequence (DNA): TGTGCCAGCAGTGAGAGGGGATTGAACACTGAAGCTTTCTTT. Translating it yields CASSERGLNTEAFF.

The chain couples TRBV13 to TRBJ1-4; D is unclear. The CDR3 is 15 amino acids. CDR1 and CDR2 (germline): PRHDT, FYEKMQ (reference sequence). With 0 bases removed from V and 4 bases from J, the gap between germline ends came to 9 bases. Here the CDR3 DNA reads TGTGCCAGCAGCTTAGGTCGACCCTTTAATGAAAAACTGTTTTTT. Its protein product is CASSLGRPFNEKLFF.

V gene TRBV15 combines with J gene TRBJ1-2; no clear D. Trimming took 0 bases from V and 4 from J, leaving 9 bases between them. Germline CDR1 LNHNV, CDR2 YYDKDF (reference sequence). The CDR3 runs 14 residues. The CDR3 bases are TGTGCCACCAGCAGAGATCAAGGTTCCTATGGCTACACCTTC. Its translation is CATSRDQGSYGYTF.

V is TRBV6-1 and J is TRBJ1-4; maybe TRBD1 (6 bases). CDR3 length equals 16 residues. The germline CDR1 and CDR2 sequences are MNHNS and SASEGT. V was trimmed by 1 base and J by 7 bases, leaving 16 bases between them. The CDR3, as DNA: TGTGCCAGCAGTGAAGGGGGGGGGCCGATGCGTGAAAAACTGTTTTTT. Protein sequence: CASSEGGGPMREKLFF.